The 30 T cell receptor beta chains reported below all come from one sample, sequenced in a study of T-cell memory formation after mild COVID-19. TCRdb itself ran the 5' RACE reads through MiXCR, one entry per CDR3 protein. The sample includes 130,000 to 150,000 distinct CDR3 sequences, around 5.8% seen only once; the top ten take approximately 2.1%. Sequencing input: PBMCs or a T cell subset sorted from them (not recorded which). These TCRs come from an adult woman who had mild COVID-19 (a few samples of this study predate the infection). Cell type and time point are not known.

This clonotype was seen a handful of times. The chain joins TRBV20-1 to TRBJ1-6; D perhaps matches TRBD1 (5 bases). The V end lost 5 bases, the J end lost 0 bases, and 14 bases lay between the germline ends. Germline loops: CDR1 DFQATT, CDR2 SNEGSKA (reference sequence). The CDR3 has 16 residues. CDR3 DNA sequence: TGCAGTGCTTATTCTACAGGAAACTCCTATAATTCACCCCTCCACTTT. It specifies CSAYSTGNSYNSPLHF.

The chain employs TRBV6-5 and TRBJ2-7; 10 bases match TRBD1. CDR3 length equals 14 residues. V gave up 6 bases and J gave up 6 bases; unmatched junction bases: 8. The V gene's germline CDR1 is MNHEY and CDR2 SVGAGI. CDR3 amino acids: CASSTGTGVLEQYF. As DNA, the CDR3 is TGTGCCAGCAGCACCGGGACAGGGGTCCTCGAGCAGTACTTC.

This clonotype was counted a few times. This chain connects TRBV6-5 to TRBJ1-3, with TRBD1 matching 10 bases. Trimming removed 5 bases from V and 1 base from J; junction bases left unmatched: 8. The CDR3 is 17 amino acids. Germline V gives CDR1 MNHEY, CDR2 SVGAGI. The CDR3 here is CASSARDRGPSGNTIYF. Here the CDR3 DNA reads TGTGCCAGCAGTGCCCGGGACAGGGGCCCATCTGGAAACACCATATATTTT.

This clonotype occurred a few times. The gene calls are TRBV14 and TRBJ2-1; 8 positions agree with TRBD2. Per germline, CDR1 SGHDN and CDR2 FVKESK. V lost 1 base and J lost 5; bases outside the gene matches: 4. CDR3 size: 15 residues. The CDR3 nucleotides are TGTGCCAGCAGCCAAGCAAGCGGGGGAGACAATGAGCAGTTCTTC. It is translated as CASSQASGGDNEQFF.

This clonotype came up a few times. This sequence joins TRBV27 and TRBJ2-7; 7 bases map to TRBD1. The length of the CDR3 is 13 residues. Germline CDR1 and CDR2: MNHEY and SMNVEV (reference sequence). With V trimmed by 7 bases and J by 3 bases, 6 bases remained unmatched. CDR3 in amino acids: CASTRTGLYEQYF. The CDR3 nucleotides read TGTGCCAGCACCCGGACAGGTCTCTACGAGCAGTACTTC.

The V gene is TRBV30, the J gene TRBJ2-7; D unresolved. CDR3 length equals 13 residues. V was cut by 4 bases and J by 8 bases, with 18 bases left in between. Germline CDR1 reads GTSNPN; CDR2 reads SVGIG (reference sequence). The CDR3 sequence: CAWTTGNYDKQYF. The CDR3 DNA sequence: TGTGCCTGGACGACTGGAAACTACGACAAGCAGTACTTC.

This clonotype has at least ten counts. V and J are TRBV6-6 and TRBJ2-7; D is possibly TRBD2 (5 bases). This CDR3 region has 15 residues. Trimming removed 0 bases from V and 2 bases from J, with 11 bases in between. Germline V gene lookup returns CDR1 MNHNY and CDR2 SVGAGI (reference sequence). In nucleotides, the CDR3 is TGTGCCAGCAGTTACTCGAGAGGGCCCGCCTACGAGCAGTACTTC. This sequence encodes CASSYSRGPAYEQYF.

This clonotype was detected only a few times. The rearrangement uses TRBV18 and TRBJ2-5; no clear D. The CDR3 is 14 residues long. The ends were cut back, 0 bases at V and 2 bases at J, with 7 bases in the middle. Germline CDR1 is KGHSH and CDR2 is LQKENI. CDR3 bases: TGTGCCAGCTCACCACCTACAGCACAAGAGACCCAGTACTTC. It yields the protein CASSPPTAQETQYF.

The chain joins TRBV24-1 to TRBJ2-1, with TRBD1 matching over 7 bases. CDR1 and CDR2 from the germline V gene are KGHDR and SFDVKD. V was clipped by 5 bases and J by 4 bases; unmatched bases: 4. The CDR3 has 14 residues. CDR3 nucleotide sequence: TGTGCCACCAGTGGTTCAGGGGGATACAATGAGCAGTTCTTC. Translation: CATSGSGGYNEQFF.

This clonotype was seen many times. The V gene is TRBV12-3 or TRBV12-4, the J gene TRBJ2-5; TRBD1 is a possible D gene (6 bases). V shed 6 bases and J shed 1 base, with 15 bases lying between them. CDR3 length: 15 residues. Written as DNA, the CDR3 is TGTGCCAGCAGCCCCCAGAGACAGGTCCAAGAGACCCAGTACTTC. It yields the protein CASSPQRQVQETQYF.

CDR3: CASSRDLTMEGYTF. The CDR3 bases are TGTGCCAGCAGTAGGGACCTCACAATGGAGGGCTACACCTTC. The chain carries TRBV2 and TRBJ1-2; D is perhaps TRBD1 (5 bases). The CDR3 totals 14 residues. Per the germline V gene, CDR1 is SNHLY and CDR2 is FYNNEI. Trimming left V 5 bases short and J 8 bases short, with 18 bases between.

The CDR3 protein is CASSLAPGRRANYGYTF. CDR3 nucleotides: TGTGCCAGCAGCTTAGCGCCAGGGAGGAGAGCTAACTATGGCTACACCTTC. The chain couples TRBV7-2 to TRBJ1-2; TRBD1 might be the D (5 bases). V lost 0 bases, J lost 0 bases, and 14 bases lay in between. The CDR3 runs to 17 residues. CDR1 SGHTA and CDR2 FQGNSA come from the germline V gene.

V and J are TRBV4-2 and TRBJ2-2; perhaps TRBD2 as D (6 bases). From germline, CDR1 is LGHNA and CDR2 YNFKEQ. Between the trimmed V and J ends, which lost 0 bases and 3 bases, there was a span of 20 bases. The CDR3 contains 19 residues. DNA of the CDR3: TGTGCCAGCAGCCAAGAGGGTATCAGCGGGTCGGTGTACACCGGGGAGCTGTTTTTT. Protein product: CASSQEGISGSVYTGELFF.

The V gene is TRBV11-2, the J gene TRBJ2-3, with no clear D. Germline V gives CDR1 SGHAT, CDR2 FQNNGV. V lost 4 bases and J lost 7, with 3 bases in between. CDR3 length: 10 residues. CDR3 region: CASSSYTQYF. In DNA form, the CDR3 reads TGTGCCAGCAGCTCCTATACGCAGTATTTT.

The chain joins TRBV3-1 to TRBJ1-4, with D possibly TRBD1 on 6 matching bases. The V end lost 4 bases, the J end lost 0 bases, and 18 bases lay between the germline ends. Germline assignment: CDR1 LGHDT and CDR2 YNNKEL (reference sequence). The CDR3 consists of 18 residues. The CDR3 DNA sequence: TGTGCCAGCAGCCCAGAGGACAGAACCTTTGCAACTAATGAAAAACTGTTTTTT. Translation gives CASSPEDRTFATNEKLFF.

V is TRBV3-2 and J is TRBJ1-3. TRBV3-2 is labeled a pseudogene. The CDR3 is 17 residues long. The CDR3 DNA reads TGTGCCAGCAGCCAAATGGACCTCAGGAAGGGTGGAAACACCATATATTTT. Its protein is CASSQMDLRKGGNTIYF.

The chain joins TRBV6-1 to TRBJ2-3; possible D gene TRBD2, 5 bases. Trimming cost V 6 bases and J 7 bases, with 17 bases left between them. This CDR3 is built from 14 residues. Germline V gene lookup returns CDR1 MNHNS and CDR2 SASEGT. The chain's CDR3 is CASSRGGLSHTQYF. The CDR3 coding sequence is TGTGCCAGCAGCAGAGGAGGTTTAAGCCATACGCAGTATTTT.

This clonotype has just a few counts. V usage is TRBV20-1 and J usage is TRBJ2-1, with TRBD2 matching 13 bases. There are 16 residues in the CDR3. V shed 3 bases, J shed 6 bases, and the junction held 8 bases outside the gene matches. Germline values: CDR1 DFQATT, CDR2 SNEGSKA (reference sequence). The CDR3 loop is CSASFTSGGVANEQFF. CDR3 in DNA: TGCAGTGCTAGTTTTACTAGCGGGGGGGTAGCCAATGAGCAGTTCTTC.

This clonotype was counted many times. The chain employs TRBV10-3 and TRBJ1-1; D is perhaps TRBD1 (5 bases). CDR1 is ENHRY, CDR2 SYGVKD, per germline. Trimming pared 3 bases from V and 1 base from J, leaving 12 bases between. This CDR3 has 15 residues. This CDR3 reads CAISEKGQENTEAFF. The CDR3 DNA is TGTGCCATCAGTGAAAAGGGGCAGGAGAACACTGAAGCTTTCTTT.

The CDR3 reads CASSLGTSGTSTDTQYF. CDR3 nucleotide sequence: TGTGCCAGCAGTCTCGGGACTAGCGGCACCAGCACAGATACGCAGTATTTT. The rearrangement uses TRBV3-1 and TRBJ2-3; 11 positions agree with TRBD2. Germline V lookup: CDR1 LGHDT, CDR2 YNNKEL (reference sequence). CDR3 size: 17 residues. V shed 6 bases, J shed 0 bases, and the junction held 8 bases outside the gene matches.

This clonotype was seen at least ten times. This chain joins TRBV7-6 and TRBJ2-5; 8 nucleotides agree with TRBD1. The CDR3 sequence is 13 residues long. Germline V lookup: CDR1 SGHVS, CDR2 FNYEAQ. V lost 3 bases and J lost 4; bases outside the gene matches: 1. In DNA, the CDR3 is TGTGCCAGCAGCTTGGGGACAGGAGAGACCCAGTACTTC. It encodes CASSLGTGETQYF.

This clonotype was seen repeatedly, ten times or more. The genes are TRBV11-1 and TRBJ2-4; a possible D gene is TRBD1 (6 bases). The germline V gene has CDR1 SGHAT and CDR2 FQDESV (reference sequence). Trimming left V 5 bases short and J 1 base short, with 6 bases between. The CDR3 runs 13 residues. CDR3 sequence: CASSTGAKNIQYF. The CDR3 bases are TGTGCCAGCAGCACAGGGGCCAAAAACATTCAGTACTTC.

J is TRBJ2-1 and V is TRBV2; 10 positions agree with TRBD1. J lost 8 bases, V lost 10 bases, and 11 bases had no gene match. Per germline, CDR1 SNHLY and CDR2 FYNNEI. The CDR3 totals 14 residues. DNA for the CDR3: TGTGCCAACTCGGACAGGGGGTCTAGAGATGAGCAGTTCTTC. Amino acid sequence: CANSDRGSRDEQFF. The full variable domain, its missing parts supplied by reference TRBV2 and TRBJ2-1, is EPEVTQTPSHQVTQMGQEVILRCVPISNHLYFYWYRQILGQKVEFLVSFYNNEISEKSEIFDDQFSVERPDGSNFTLKIRSTKLEDSAMYFCANSDRGSRDEQFFGPGTRLTVL.

The chain is built from TRBV12-3 or TRBV12-4 and TRBJ1-1; TRBD1 matches at 7 bases. V lost 5 bases, J lost 8 bases, and 5 bases stayed unmatched. CDR3 size: 12 residues. CDR3 sequence (DNA): TGTGCCAGCAGTCAGACAGGGCACGAAGCTTTCTTT. This sequence encodes CASSQTGHEAFF.

The V call is TRBV19, the J call TRBJ2-1; D is perhaps TRBD1 or TRBD2 (5 bases each). The CDR3 is 17 residues long. The V gene lost 3 bases and the J gene lost 1 base, with 16 bases spanning the gap. Per germline, CDR1 LNHDA and CDR2 SQIVND (reference sequence). CDR3 nucleotides: TGTGCCAGTAGTATCCGAGCGGCAGGGAAATCCTACAATGAGCAGTTCTTC. The encoded protein is CASSIRAAGKSYNEQFF.

In its sample, this clonotype was seen many times. The CDR3 here is CASSERRITGELFF. The CDR3 DNA sequence: TGTGCCAGCAGCGAACGACGGATCACCGGGGAGCTGTTTTTT. V usage is TRBV7-8 and J usage is TRBJ2-2; D not certain. Trimming cost V 5 bases and J 4 bases, with 11 bases left between them. Germline V lookup: CDR1 SGHVS, CDR2 FQNEAQ. The CDR3 contains 14 residues.

A few counts support this clonotype. This sequence joins TRBV12-3 or TRBV12-4 and TRBJ2-7; maybe TRBD1 (5 bases). This CDR3 spans 14 amino acids. V was clipped by 1 base and J by 3 bases, with 10 bases between them. This CDR3 reads CASSLGRQGYEQYF. For the CDR3, the DNA is TGTGCCAGCAGTTTAGGGCGGCAGGGCTACGAGCAGTACTTC.

This clonotype was picked up a small number of times. The chain uses TRBV14 and TRBJ1-6; unclear D gene. The CDR3 contains 14 residues. CDR1 and CDR2 from the germline V gene are SGHDN and FVKESK. V was trimmed by 1 base and J by 10 bases, leaving 11 bases between them. CDR3: CASSQGAPPSPLHF. The CDR3 DNA is TGTGCCAGCAGCCAAGGGGCCCCTCCCTCACCCCTCCACTTT.

This clonotype was found many times. This chain joins TRBV5-1 and TRBJ2-2; TRBD2 aligns across 7 bases. The CDR3 has 19 amino acids. Trimming removed 0 bases from V and 1 base from J; junction bases left unmatched: 12. Germline CDR1 is SGHRS and CDR2 is YFSETQ. CDR3 sequence reads: CASSLAPWSGAKNTGELFF. The CDR3 nucleotides are TGCGCCAGCAGCTTGGCCCCGTGGAGCGGGGCCAAGAACACCGGGGAGCTGTTTTTT.

A few counts support this clonotype. The rearrangement links TRBV20-1 to TRBJ2-5, with D maybe TRBD2 (7 bases). This CDR3 has 15 amino acids. Per the germline V gene, CDR1 is DFQATT and CDR2 is SNEGSKA (reference sequence). V lost 4 bases and J 11 bases, leaving 26 bases between the germline ends. CDR3 sequence: CSATPLRGGAPGQYF. For the CDR3, the DNA is TGCAGTGCTACGCCCCTCCGCGGGGGCGCACCCGGACAGTACTTC.